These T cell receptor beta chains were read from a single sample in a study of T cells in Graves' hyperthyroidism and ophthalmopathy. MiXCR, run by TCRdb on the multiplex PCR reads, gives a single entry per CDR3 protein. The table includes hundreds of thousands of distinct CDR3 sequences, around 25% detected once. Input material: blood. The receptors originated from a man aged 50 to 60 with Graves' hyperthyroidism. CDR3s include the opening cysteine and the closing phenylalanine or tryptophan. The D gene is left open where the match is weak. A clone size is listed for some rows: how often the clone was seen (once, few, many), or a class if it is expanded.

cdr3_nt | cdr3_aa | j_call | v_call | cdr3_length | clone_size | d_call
TGTGCCAGCAGGCCCGGGACTAGCGGGAGGCTGACCAGCTCCTACAATGAGCAGTTCTTC | CASRPGTSGRLTSSYNEQFF | TRBJ2-1 | TRBV6-1 | 20 | - | TRBD2
TGTGCCAGCAGTGAAATCGGAGACACTGAAGCTTTCTTT | CASSEIGDTEAFF | TRBJ1-1 | TRBV6-1 | 13 | many | -
TGTGCCAGCAGCCCCAGGGAGAGGTCCTACGAGCAGTACTTC | CASSPRERSYEQYF | TRBJ2-7 | TRBV27 | 14 | few | -
TGTGCCAGTAGTATGGGCAGCTCTGCCTATGGCTACACCTTC | CASSMGSSAYGYTF | TRBJ1-2 | TRBV19 | 14 | - | -
TGTGCCAGCAGTATCGGACAGAACACTGAAGCTTTCTTT | CASSIGQNTEAFF | TRBJ1-1 | TRBV12-3/TRBV12-4 | 13 | - | -
TGTGCCAGCAGCCCAGGATATGGCGGGGACTACAATGAGCAGTTCTTC | CASSPGYGGDYNEQFF | TRBJ2-1 | TRBV13 | 16 | many | -
TGTGCCAGCAGAGGGCGGGACAGCTACACAGATACGCAGTATTTT | CASRGRDSYTDTQYF | TRBJ2-3 | TRBV2 | 15 | many | -
TGTGCCAGCAGTCGGACCATAGGAAACAATGAGCAGTTCTTC | CASSRTIGNNEQFF | TRBJ2-1 | TRBV6-1 | 14 | few | -
TGCAGCGTTGCTCCCCGGACTAGCCCCCCTTACAATGAGCAGTTCTTC | CSVAPRTSPPYNEQFF | TRBJ2-1 | TRBV29-1 | 16 | - | TRBD2
TGTGCCAGCAGCCAAGCCGGTGGGGGATTGAACACTGAAGCTTTCTTT | CASSQAGGGLNTEAFF | TRBJ1-1 | TRBV4-2 | 16 | - | -
TGTGCCAGCACCATTGACAGGCGGGAAGCTTTCTTT | CASTIDRREAFF | TRBJ1-1 | TRBV2 | 12 | - | -
TGTGCCAGCAGTAGACTAGCGGGAGTGGGTGAGCAGTTCTTC | CASSRLAGVGEQFF | TRBJ2-1 | TRBV12-3/TRBV12-4 | 14 | few | TRBD2
TGTGCCAGCAGCTTTAGTGGTAGCGGGAGCTACAATGAGCAGTTCTTC | CASSFSGSGSYNEQFF | TRBJ2-1 | TRBV7-3 | 16 | - | TRBD2
TGCGCCAGCAGCTTGGTCACAGGGGACAGGGGCCACGAGCAGTACTTC | CASSLVTGDRGHEQYF | TRBJ2-7 | TRBV5-1 | 16 | - | TRBD1
TGTGCCAGCAGCTTGTCACTAGCGGGAGGGAGTGAGCAGTTCTTC | CASSLSLAGGSEQFF | TRBJ2-1 | TRBV11-1 | 15 | many | TRBD2
TGCAGTGCTAGAGAGCGCGGGAGAGGGGCAGATACGCAGTATTTT | CSARERGRGADTQYF | TRBJ2-3 | TRBV20-1 | 15 | many | TRBD2
TGTGCCAGGGGGAACAACTCCTACGAGCAGTACTTC | CARGNNSYEQYF | TRBJ2-7 | TRBV2 | 12 | many | -
TGCAGTGCTAGCCTACTAGCGTACTCCTACGAGCAGTACTTC | CSASLLAYSYEQYF | TRBJ2-7 | TRBV20-1 | 14 | few | TRBD2
TGCGCCAGCAGCTTGGTAGGGGTGGACACTGAAGCTTTCTTT | CASSLVGVDTEAFF | TRBJ1-1 | TRBV5-1 | 14 | few | -
TGTGCCAGCAGCTTGAATACAGGGTCAGAGACCCAGTACTTC | CASSLNTGSETQYF | TRBJ2-5 | TRBV5-5 | 14 | many | -
TGCAGTGCTAGATCGGTGGGCGCGTACGAGCAGTACTTC | CSARSVGAYEQYF | TRBJ2-7 | TRBV20-1 | 13 | - | -
TGTGCCAGCAGCTTAGCGACAGTCTACTACGAGCAGTACTTC | CASSLATVYYEQYF | TRBJ2-7 | TRBV7-2 | 14 | many | -
TGTGCCAGCAGTGAAGGGTCCCCTGAAGCTTTCTTT | CASSEGSPEAFF | TRBJ1-1 | TRBV6-1 | 12 | many | -
TGTGCCAGCAGAGTATCCGGGAGCACAGATACGCAGTATTTT | CASRVSGSTDTQYF | TRBJ2-3 | TRBV2 | 14 | many | -
TGCAGTGCTAGATCGGCAGAAGACTATGGCTACACCTTC | CSARSAEDYGYTF | TRBJ1-2 | TRBV20-1 | 13 | few | -
TGCAGTGCTGACAGGGATTGGGGGCAAGAGACCCAGTACTTC | CSADRDWGQETQYF | TRBJ2-5 | TRBV20-1 | 14 | many | TRBD1
TGCAGCGTTGACATGGGGTCCTACGAGCAGTACTTC | CSVDMGSYEQYF | TRBJ2-7 | TRBV29-1 | 12 | few | -
TGTGCCTGGAGTGTACCGGGGAACACTGAAGCTTTCTTT | CAWSVPGNTEAFF | TRBJ1-1 | TRBV30 | 13 | few | -
TGTGCCAGCAGTGGACCGACCTCTGGGGCCAACGTCCTGACTTTC | CASSGPTSGANVLTF | TRBJ2-6 | TRBV28 | 15 | many | -
TGTGCCAGCAGACGGGCCCTAGACACCGGGGAGCTGTTTTTT | CASRRALDTGELFF | TRBJ2-2 | TRBV6-1 | 14 | few | -
TGTGCCAGCAGCTTTAGGCGGGAGTCGAGCACAGATACGCAGTATTTT | CASSFRRESSTDTQYF | TRBJ2-3 | TRBV7-9 | 16 | many | TRBD2
TGCGCCAGCAGCTCCGCGCAGGGGGGGAACACTGAAGCTTTCTTT | CASSSAQGGNTEAFF | TRBJ1-1 | TRBV5-1 | 15 | few | TRBD1
TGTGCCTGGAGCGAGGGATACGAGACCCAGTACTTC | CAWSEGYETQYF | TRBJ2-5 | TRBV30 | 12 | - | -
TGTGCCAGCAGCCTACCCCCGGGACAGATGTACTTC | CASSLPPGQMYF | TRBJ2-7 | TRBV3-1 | 12 | many | TRBD1
TGCGCCAGCTCATCAGGGGAATGGACTGAAGCTTTCTTT | CASSSGEWTEAFF | TRBJ1-1 | TRBV4-1 | 13 | - | -
TGTGCCAGCAGTTACCAGGGGACTAAGGGGGATTCACCCCTCCACTTT | CASSYQGTKGDSPLHF | TRBJ1-6 | TRBV6-6 | 16 | few | -
TGCAGCGCCTTGAAGCGGGAGGGCCGGGAGACCCAGTACTTC | CSALKREGRETQYF | TRBJ2-5 | TRBV29-1 | 14 | few | TRBD2
TGTGCCAGCAGCCCAGTCGGGGACGCCAAAAACATTCAGTACTTC | CASSPVGDAKNIQYF | TRBJ2-4 | TRBV7-2 | 15 | many | -
TGTGCCAGCAGTTACACGCAACTAGCGGGTCTCTCAGATACGCAGTATTTT | CASSYTQLAGLSDTQYF | TRBJ2-3 | TRBV6-5 | 17 | few | TRBD2
TGCGCCAGCAGCCGGCTACAGGGGGCGGAATACGAGCAGTACTTC | CASSRLQGAEYEQYF | TRBJ2-7 | TRBV4-1 | 15 | few | TRBD1
TGCAGCGTTGAAACGCCCTATAAATACAATGAGCAGTTCTTC | CSVETPYKYNEQFF | TRBJ2-1 | TRBV29-1 | 14 | few | -
TGTGCCAGCAAGTCCGGGACAGTTCAGACTGAAGCTTTCTTT | CASKSGTVQTEAFF | TRBJ1-1 | TRBV6-1 | 14 | - | TRBD1
TGTGCCAGCAGCACCCTAGCGGGGATCTACAATGAGCAGTTCTTC | CASSTLAGIYNEQFF | TRBJ2-1 | TRBV11-2 | 15 | many | TRBD2
TGCAGTGTTCCGGGTCTCGGGGAGACCCAGTACTTC | CSVPGLGETQYF | TRBJ2-5 | TRBV20-1 | 12 | many | -
TGTGCCAGCAGCTTCCCCACAGGGTCGGGAGGGCGAGAGACCCAGTACTTC | CASSFPTGSGGRETQYF | TRBJ2-5 | TRBV7-9 | 17 | - | TRBD2
TGTGCCAGCACCGGGACAATTAATGAAAAACTGTTTTTT | CASTGTINEKLFF | TRBJ1-4 | TRBV6-2/TRBV6-3 | 13 | - | -
TGTGCCACCAGCAGACTAGCGGGAGGAACCGGGGAGCTGTTTTTT | CATSRLAGGTGELFF | TRBJ2-2 | TRBV15 | 15 | - | TRBD2
TGTGCCAGCAGGGTAACGGACGGGAACACCGGGGAGCTGTTTTTT | CASRVTDGNTGELFF | TRBJ2-2 | TRBV6-1 | 15 | - | -
TGCGCCAGCAGCTTGGGCTCGAGGACCGACACCGGGGAGCTGTTTTTT | CASSLGSRTDTGELFF | TRBJ2-2 | TRBV5-1 | 16 | many | -
TGTGCCAGCCCCAAGGCCGTGGGCGGTGCGGGCACCATATATTTT | CASPKAVGGAGTIYF | TRBJ1-3 | TRBV27 | 15 | few | -
TGTGCCAGCAGTGCACTTAACTGGCTTACTAGCACAGATACGCAGTATTTT | CASSALNWLTSTDTQYF | TRBJ2-3 | TRBV6-2/TRBV6-3 | 17 | - | -
TGTGCCAGCAGAACAGGGGGCCATGGCTACACCTTC | CASRTGGHGYTF | TRBJ1-2 | TRBV27 | 12 | few | TRBD1
TGTGCCAGCAGTATGGGACAGAGCAATGAGCAGTTCTTC | CASSMGQSNEQFF | TRBJ2-1 | TRBV28 | 13 | few | TRBD1
TGCAGTGCTAGAAGGGGCCCGAATGAGCAGTTCTTC | CSARRGPNEQFF | TRBJ2-1 | TRBV20-1 | 12 | - | -
TGCAGCGTTGCATTTCCAGGGACAGGGGAGCAGTTCTTC | CSVAFPGTGEQFF | TRBJ2-1 | TRBV29-1 | 13 | - | TRBD1
TGTGCCAGCAGCGACGGCTCGACAGGGAGCACTGAAGCTTTCTTT | CASSDGSTGSTEAFF | TRBJ1-1 | TRBV13 | 15 | - | TRBD1
TGCAGCGTTGGGGGTTTAGGGGAGACCCAGTACTTC | CSVGGLGETQYF | TRBJ2-5 | TRBV29-1 | 12 | few | -
TGTGCCAGCAGACCCAGGACAAGGATGACAGATACGCAGTATTTT | CASRPRTRMTDTQYF | TRBJ2-3 | TRBV6-1 | 15 | - | -
TGTGCCAGCTCCGGGGCGGGGACCTACGAGCAGTACTTC | CASSGAGTYEQYF | TRBJ2-7 | TRBV11-2 | 13 | many | -
TGTGCCAGCAGTTTAGCCCTTACCCAAGAGACCCAGTACTTC | CASSLALTQETQYF | TRBJ2-5 | TRBV12-3/TRBV12-4 | 14 | many | -